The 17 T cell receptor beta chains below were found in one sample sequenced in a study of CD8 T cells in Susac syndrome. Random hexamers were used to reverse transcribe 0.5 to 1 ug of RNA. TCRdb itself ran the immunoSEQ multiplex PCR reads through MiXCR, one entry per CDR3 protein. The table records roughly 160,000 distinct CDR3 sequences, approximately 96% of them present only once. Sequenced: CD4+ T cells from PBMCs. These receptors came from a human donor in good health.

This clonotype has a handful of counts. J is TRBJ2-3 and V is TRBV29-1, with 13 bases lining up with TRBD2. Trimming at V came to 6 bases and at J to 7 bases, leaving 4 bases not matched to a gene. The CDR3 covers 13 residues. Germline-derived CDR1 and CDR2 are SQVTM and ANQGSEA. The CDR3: CSVPGLAGNTQYF. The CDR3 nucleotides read TGCAGCGTACCGGGACTAGCGGGAAATACGCAGTATTTT.

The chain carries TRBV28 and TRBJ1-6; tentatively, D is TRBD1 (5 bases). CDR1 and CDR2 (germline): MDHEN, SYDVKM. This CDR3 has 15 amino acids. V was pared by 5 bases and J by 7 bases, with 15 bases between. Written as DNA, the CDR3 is TGTGCCAGCAGTCCCCCGGACACCTCAAATTCACCCCTCCACTTT. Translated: CASSPPDTSNSPLHF. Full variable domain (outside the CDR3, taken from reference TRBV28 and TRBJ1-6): DVKVTQSSRYLVKRTGEKVFLECVQDMDHENMFWYRQDPGLGLRLIYFSYDVKMKEKGDIPEGYSVSREKKERFSLILESASTNQTSMYLCASSPPDTSNSPLHFGNGTRLTVT.

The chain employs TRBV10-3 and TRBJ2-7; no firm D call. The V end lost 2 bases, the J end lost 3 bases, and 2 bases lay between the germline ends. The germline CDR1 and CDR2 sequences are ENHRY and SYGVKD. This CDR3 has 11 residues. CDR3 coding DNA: TGTGCCATCAGTGAGAACTACGAGCAGTACTTC. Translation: CAISENYEQYF.

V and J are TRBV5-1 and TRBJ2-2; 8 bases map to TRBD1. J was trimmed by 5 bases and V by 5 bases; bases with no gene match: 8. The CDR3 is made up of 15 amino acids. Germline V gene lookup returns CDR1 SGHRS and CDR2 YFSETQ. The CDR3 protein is CASRGGTGGTGELFF. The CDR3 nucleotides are TGCGCCAGCAGGGGCGGGACAGGTGGTACCGGGGAGCTGTTTTTT.

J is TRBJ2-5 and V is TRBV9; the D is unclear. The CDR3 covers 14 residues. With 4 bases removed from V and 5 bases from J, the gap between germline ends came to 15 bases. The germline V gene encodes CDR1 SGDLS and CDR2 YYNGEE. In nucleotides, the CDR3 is TGTGCCAGCAGCCTGAAACCGACCCAGGAGACCCAGTACTTC. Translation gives CASSLKPTQETQYF.

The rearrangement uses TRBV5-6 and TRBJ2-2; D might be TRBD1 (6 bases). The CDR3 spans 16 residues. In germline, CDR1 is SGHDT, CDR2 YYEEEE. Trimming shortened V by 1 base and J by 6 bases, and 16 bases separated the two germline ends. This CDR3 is CASSLKGVADAGELFF. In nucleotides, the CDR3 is TGTGCCAGCAGCTTGAAGGGGGTCGCGGACGCCGGGGAGCTGTTTTTT.

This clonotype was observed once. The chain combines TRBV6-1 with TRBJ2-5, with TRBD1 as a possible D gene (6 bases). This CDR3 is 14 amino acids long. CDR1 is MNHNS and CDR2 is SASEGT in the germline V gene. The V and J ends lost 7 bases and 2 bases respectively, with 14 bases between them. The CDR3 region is CASTTGHHQETQYF. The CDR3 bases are TGTGCCAGCACTACGGGACACCATCAAGAGACCCAGTACTTC.

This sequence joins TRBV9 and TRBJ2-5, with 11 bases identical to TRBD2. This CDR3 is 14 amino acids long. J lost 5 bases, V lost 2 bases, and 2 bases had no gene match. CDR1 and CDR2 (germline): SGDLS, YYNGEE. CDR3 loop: CASSVSGGGETQYF. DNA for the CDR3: TGTGCCAGCAGCGTTAGCGGGGGGGGTGAGACCCAGTACTTC.

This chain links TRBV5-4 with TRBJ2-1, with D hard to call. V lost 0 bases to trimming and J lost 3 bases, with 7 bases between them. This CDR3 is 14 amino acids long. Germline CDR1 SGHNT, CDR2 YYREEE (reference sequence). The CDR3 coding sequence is TGTGCCAGCAGCTTGGCAGAGATCTACAATGAGCAGTTCTTC. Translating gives CASSLAEIYNEQFF.

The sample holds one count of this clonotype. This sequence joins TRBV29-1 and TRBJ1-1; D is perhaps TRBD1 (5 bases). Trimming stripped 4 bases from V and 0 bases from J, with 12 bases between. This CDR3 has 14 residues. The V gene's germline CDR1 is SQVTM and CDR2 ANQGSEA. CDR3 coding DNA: TGCAGCGTTGTCAGAGGGGAGATGAACACTGAAGCTTTCTTT. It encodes CSVVRGEMNTEAFF.

CDR3 sequence (DNA): TGTGCCAGCAGCTACCGGGGGCTGGGGACCGGGGAGCTGTTTTTT. It yields the protein CASSYRGLGTGELFF. The chain combines TRBV9 with TRBJ2-2; D may be TRBD1 or TRBD2 (6 bases each). V was clipped by 4 bases and J by 5 bases, with 15 bases between them. This CDR3 has 15 residues. Germline CDR1 SGDLS, CDR2 YYNGEE.

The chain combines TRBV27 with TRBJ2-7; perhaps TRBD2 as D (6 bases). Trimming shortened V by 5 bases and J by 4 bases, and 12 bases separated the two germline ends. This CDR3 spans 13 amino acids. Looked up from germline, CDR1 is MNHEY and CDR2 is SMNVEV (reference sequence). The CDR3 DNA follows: TGTGCCAGCAGTGCGGGGATCGGATACGAGCAGTACTTC. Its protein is CASSAGIGYEQYF.

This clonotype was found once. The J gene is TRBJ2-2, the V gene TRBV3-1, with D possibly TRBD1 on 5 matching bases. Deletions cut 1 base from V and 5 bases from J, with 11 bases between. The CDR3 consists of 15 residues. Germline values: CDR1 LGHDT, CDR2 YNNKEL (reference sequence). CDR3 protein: CASSQASGITGELFF. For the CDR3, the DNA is TGTGCCAGCAGCCAAGCGTCAGGGATAACCGGGGAGCTGTTTTTT.

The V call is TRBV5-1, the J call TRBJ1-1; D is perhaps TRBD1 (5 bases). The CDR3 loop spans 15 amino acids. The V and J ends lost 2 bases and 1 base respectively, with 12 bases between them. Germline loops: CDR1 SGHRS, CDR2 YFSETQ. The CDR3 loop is CASSFDSSGNTEAFF. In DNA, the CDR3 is TGCGCCAGCAGCTTTGACAGTTCAGGGAACACTGAAGCTTTCTTT.

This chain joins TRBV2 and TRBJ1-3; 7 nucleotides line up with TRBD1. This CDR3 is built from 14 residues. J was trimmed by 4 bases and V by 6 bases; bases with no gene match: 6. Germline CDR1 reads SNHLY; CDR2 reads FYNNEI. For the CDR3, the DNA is TGTGCCAGCAGCGCTGACAGGGTCGGAAACACCATATATTTT. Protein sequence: CASSADRVGNTIYF.

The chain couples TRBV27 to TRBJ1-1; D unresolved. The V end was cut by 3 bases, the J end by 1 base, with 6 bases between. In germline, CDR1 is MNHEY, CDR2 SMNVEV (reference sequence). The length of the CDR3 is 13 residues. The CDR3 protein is CASSLTSNTEAFF. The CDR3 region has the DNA TGTGCCAGCAGTTTGACGTCGAACACTGAAGCTTTCTTT.

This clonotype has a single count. CDR3 in amino acids: CASSQVQGATVGYTF. The CDR3 DNA reads TGCGCCAGCAGCCAAGTGCAGGGGGCTACCGTAGGCTACACCTTC. V usage is TRBV4-3 and J usage is TRBJ1-2; 8 nucleotides match TRBD1. CDR1 LGHNA and CDR2 YSLEER come from the germline V gene. Germline trimming cut 1 base from V and 8 bases from J; bases unmatched to any gene: 9. The CDR3 contains 15 residues.